The 10 T cell receptor beta chains below all came from one sample that was sequenced in a study of CD8+CD57+ T cells in acquired aplastic anemia. Both TCR beta VDJ combination and CDR3 sequence profiling were carried out. Genomic DNA was the template for this profiling. One entry per CDR3 protein, called by TCRdb with MiXCR from the reads. Of some 170,000 distinct CDR3 sequences in the sample, around 48% were seen once. Sequencing involved patients with CD8+CD57+ cell expansion previously shown by flow cytometry. Sample: sorted CD4+, CD8+, or CD8+CD57+ T cells (not recorded which) from PBMCs. The receptor source for this set is a human donor with aplastic anemia.

The J gene is TRBJ2-5, the V gene TRBV20-1; 11 bases fit TRBD2. Losses at the gene ends were 7 bases for V and 4 bases for J; bases not matched to a gene: 5. CDR1 DFQATT and CDR2 SNEGSKA come from the germline V gene (reference sequence). The CDR3 runs to 13 residues. In DNA, the CDR3 is TGCAGTGGACTAGCGGGGCTTCGAGAGACCCAGTACTTC. It encodes CSGLAGLRETQYF.

V and J are TRBV25-1 and TRBJ1-2, with a weak D call TRBD1 (6 bases). The CDR3 is made up of 16 amino acids. Germline loops: CDR1 MGHDK, CDR2 SYGVNS. V was clipped by 2 bases and J by 5 bases, with 18 bases between them. Here the CDR3 reads CASSEESPPRGYGYTF. CDR3 nucleotides: TGTGCCAGCAGTGAAGAGAGCCCCCCCAGGGGATATGGCTACACCTTC.

This clonotype showed up just a few times. The chain employs TRBV24-1 and TRBJ2-1, with D perhaps TRBD1 or TRBD2 (5 bases each). Looked up from germline, CDR1 is KGHDR and CDR2 is SFDVKD. This CDR3 contains 13 residues. The V gene lost 1 base and the J gene lost 7 bases, with 7 bases spanning the gap. CDR3 amino acids: CATSDLGENEQFF. The CDR3 region has the DNA TGTGCCACCAGTGATTTAGGGGAGAATGAGCAGTTCTTC.

CDR3 sequence: CASRSGRYNEAFF. CDR3 coding DNA: TGCGCCAGCAGATCGGGGAGGTACAATGAAGCTTTCTTT. J is TRBJ1-1 and V is TRBV10-2; D uncertain. Trimming stripped 6 bases from V and 7 bases from J, with 15 bases between. Germline CDR1 is WSHSY and CDR2 is SAAADI. This CDR3 is 13 amino acids long.

A word on this clonotype: A much larger clone differs by one base, so this may be a read error. CDR3 nucleotides: TGCGCCAGCAGCTCTGGCAGACCCCAAGAGGCCCAGTACTTC. Its protein product is CASSSGRPQEAQYF. The gene calls are TRBV5-1 and TRBJ2-5; unclear D gene. Germline CDR1 and CDR2: SGHRS and YFSETQ. This CDR3 is 14 amino acids long.

This clonotype was counted only a few times. The chain has TRBV2 and TRBJ1-6, with D perhaps matching TRBD1 (6 bases). The V end was cut by 6 bases, the J end by 3 bases, with 12 bases between. The germline CDR1 and CDR2 sequences are SNHLY and FYNNEI. CDR3 length: 15 amino acids. The CDR3 nucleotides are TGTGCCAGCAGGGAGGGGGGATACTATAATTCACCCCTCCACTTT. It encodes CASREGGYYNSPLHF.

The chain joins TRBV19 to TRBJ2-7; TRBD1 is a possible D gene (6 bases). Germline CDR1 and CDR2: LNHDA and SQIVND (reference sequence). The germline V and J ends were trimmed by 5 bases and 6 bases, with 11 bases remaining between them. The length of the CDR3 is 12 residues. CDR3: CASSPGVAEQYF. The CDR3 nucleotides are TGTGCCAGTAGTCCAGGGGTTGCCGAGCAGTACTTC.

The chain combines TRBV29-1 with TRBJ2-3; 7 bases fit TRBD1. Germline CDR1 is SQVTM and CDR2 is ANQGSEA. With V trimmed by 6 bases and J by 3 bases, 6 bases remained unmatched. This CDR3 spans 13 amino acids. CDR3 region: CSVKQGVTDTQYF. CDR3 coding DNA: TGCAGCGTAAAGCAGGGGGTTACAGATACGCAGTATTTT.

This clonotype was seen repeatedly, ten times or more. One end of the junction is discordant with germline, which a read error may explain. The J gene is TRBJ2-3, the V gene TRBV7-7; unclear D gene. The CDR3 is made up of 14 amino acids. The germline CDR1 and CDR2 sequences are SSHAT and FNYEAQ (reference sequence). The DNA for the CDR3 is TGTGCTAGCAGCGCCGTAGGGAGCACAGATACGCAGTATTTT. It yields the protein CASSAVGSTDTQYF. The whole variable domain, filled in from reference TRBV7-7 and TRBJ2-3, reads GAGVSQSPRYKVTKRGQDVTLRCDPISSHATLYWYQQALGQGPEFLTYFNYEAQPDKSGLPSDRFSAERPEGSISTLTIQRTEQRDSAMYRCASSAVGSTDTQYFGPGTRLTVL.

This clonotype has a count of ten or more. This rearrangement joins TRBV3-1 to TRBJ1-1; a possible D gene is TRBD1 (5 bases). Germline V CDR1 and CDR2: LGHDT, YNNKEL (reference sequence). The CDR3 contains 14 residues. V dropped 4 bases and J dropped 7 bases, with 16 bases sitting between them. For the CDR3, the DNA is TGTGCCAGCAGCCTGCAAGGGGCAGACCGTGAAGCTTTCTTT. The encoded protein is CASSLQGADREAFF. The full variable domain, in which reference TRBV3-1 and TRBJ1-1 provide the parts outside the CDR3, is DTAVSQTPKYLVTQMGNDKSIKCEQNLGHDTMYWYKQDSKKFLKIMFSYNNKELIINETVPNRFSPKSPDKAHLNLHINSLELGDSAVYFCASSLQGADREAFFGQGTRLTVV.